This T cell receptor (beta chain) was captured by sequencing in a study of T cell clones after liver transplantation. Study summary: Graft-donor-reactive sequences were compared with third-party-reactive TCRbeta sequences from pre-transplant mixed lymphocyte reactions.

This clone qualifies as large. V lost 3 bases, J lost 6 bases, and 13 bases lay in between. This CDR3 has 13 amino acids. Germline CDR1 SGDLS, CDR2 YYNGEE. Clones were read by immunoSEQ multiplex PCR, and TCRdb kept only the in-frame ones, dropping some. Among under 20,000 clones listed, 80% were seen once. The TCR was taken from a human patient who received a liver transplant. A subset of T cells may come from the graft donor. The chain has TRBV9 and TRBJ2-7; D is unclear. The sample consisted of CD8+ T cells from blood, taken around 48 months after liver transplant. The CDR3 reads CASSGGATGEQYF. Here the CDR3 DNA reads TGTGCCAGCAGCGGTGGAGCAACCGGCGAGCAGTACTTC. The whole variable domain, remainder taken from reference TRBV9 and TRBJ2-7, is DSGVTQTPKHLITATGQRVTLRCSPRSGDLSVYWYQQSLDQGLQFLIQYYNGEERAKGNILERFSAQQFPDLHSELNLSSLELGDSALYFCASSGGATGEQYFGPGTRLTVT.